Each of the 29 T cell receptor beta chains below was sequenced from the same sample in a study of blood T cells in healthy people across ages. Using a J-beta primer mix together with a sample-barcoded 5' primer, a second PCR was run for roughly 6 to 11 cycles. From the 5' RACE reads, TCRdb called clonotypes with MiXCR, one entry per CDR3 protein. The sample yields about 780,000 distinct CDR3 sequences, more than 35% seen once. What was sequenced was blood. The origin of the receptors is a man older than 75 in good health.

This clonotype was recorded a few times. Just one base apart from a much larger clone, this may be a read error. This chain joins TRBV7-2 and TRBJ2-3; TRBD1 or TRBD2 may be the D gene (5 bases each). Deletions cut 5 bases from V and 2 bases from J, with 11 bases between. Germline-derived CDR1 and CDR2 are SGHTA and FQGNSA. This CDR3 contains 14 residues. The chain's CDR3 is CASSVLGPTDTQYF. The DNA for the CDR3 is TGTGCCAGCAGCGTATTGGGACCCACAGATACGCAGTATTTT.

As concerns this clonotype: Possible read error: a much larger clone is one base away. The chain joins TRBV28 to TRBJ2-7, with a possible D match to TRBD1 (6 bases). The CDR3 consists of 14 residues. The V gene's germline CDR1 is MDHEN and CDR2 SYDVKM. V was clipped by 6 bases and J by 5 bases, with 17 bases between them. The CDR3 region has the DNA TGTGCCAGCAGCCCCCCAGGGGTTTTCAACGAGCAGTACTTC. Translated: CASSPPGVFNEQYF.

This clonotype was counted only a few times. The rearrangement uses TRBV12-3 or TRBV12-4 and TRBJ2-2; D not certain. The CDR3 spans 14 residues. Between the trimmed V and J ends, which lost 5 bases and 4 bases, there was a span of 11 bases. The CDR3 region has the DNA TGTGCCAGCAGTGTAAGGCAGGCCACCGGGGAGCTGTTTTTT. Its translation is CASSVRQATGELFF.

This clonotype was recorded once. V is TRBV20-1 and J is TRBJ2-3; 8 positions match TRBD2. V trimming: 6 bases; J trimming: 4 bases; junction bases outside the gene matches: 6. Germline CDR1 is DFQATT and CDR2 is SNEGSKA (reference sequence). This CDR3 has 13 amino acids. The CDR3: CSATGGGPDTQYF. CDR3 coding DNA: TGCAGTGCCACGGGGGGGGGTCCAGATACGCAGTATTTT.

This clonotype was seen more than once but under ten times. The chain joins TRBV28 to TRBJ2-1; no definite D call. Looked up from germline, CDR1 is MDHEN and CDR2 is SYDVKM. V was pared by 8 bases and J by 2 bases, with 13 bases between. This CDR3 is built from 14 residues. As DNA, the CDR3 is TGTGCCAGCTCCGAGACATTAACCTACAATGAGCAGTTCTTC. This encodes CASSETLTYNEQFF.

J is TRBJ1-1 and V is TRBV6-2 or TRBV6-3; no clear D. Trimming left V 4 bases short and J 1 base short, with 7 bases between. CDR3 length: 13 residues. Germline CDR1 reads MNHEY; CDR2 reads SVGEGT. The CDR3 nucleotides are TGTGCCAGCAGTTCCTCAGAGAACACTGAAGCTTTCTTT. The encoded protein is CASSSSENTEAFF.

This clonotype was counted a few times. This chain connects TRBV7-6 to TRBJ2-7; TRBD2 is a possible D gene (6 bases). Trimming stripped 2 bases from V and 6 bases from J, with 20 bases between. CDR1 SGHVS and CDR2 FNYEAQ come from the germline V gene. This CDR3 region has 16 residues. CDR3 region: CASSLIIGGTSAEQYF. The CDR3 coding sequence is TGTGCCAGCAGCTTAATCATCGGAGGGACTTCCGCCGAGCAGTACTTC.

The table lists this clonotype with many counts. The CDR3 reads CASSRGRGHEQFF. DNA of the CDR3: TGTGCCAGCAGCCGCGGTAGGGGACATGAGCAGTTCTTC. V gene TRBV6-5 combines with J gene TRBJ2-1; D tentatively reads TRBD1 or TRBD2 (5 bases each). V dropped 6 bases and J dropped 8 bases, with 14 bases sitting between them. Per the germline V gene, CDR1 is MNHEY and CDR2 is SVGAGI. This CDR3 spans 13 amino acids.

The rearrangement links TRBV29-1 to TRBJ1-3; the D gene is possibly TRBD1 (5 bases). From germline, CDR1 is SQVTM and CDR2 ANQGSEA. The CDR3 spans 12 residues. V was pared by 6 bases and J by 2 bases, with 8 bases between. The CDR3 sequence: CSVGDPGNTIYF. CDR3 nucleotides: TGCAGCGTGGGGGACCCTGGAAACACCATATATTTT.

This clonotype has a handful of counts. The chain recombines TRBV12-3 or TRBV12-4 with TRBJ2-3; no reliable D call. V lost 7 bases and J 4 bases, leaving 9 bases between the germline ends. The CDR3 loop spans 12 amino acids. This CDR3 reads CASKKIADTQYF. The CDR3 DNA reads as TGTGCCAGCAAAAAAATTGCAGATACGCAGTATTTT.

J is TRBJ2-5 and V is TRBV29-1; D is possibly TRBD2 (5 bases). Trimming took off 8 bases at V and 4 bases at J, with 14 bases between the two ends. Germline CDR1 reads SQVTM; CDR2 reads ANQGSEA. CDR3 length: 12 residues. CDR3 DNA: TGCAGCACGGCGAGGGCGCGAGAGACCCAGTACTTC. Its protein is CSTARARETQYF.

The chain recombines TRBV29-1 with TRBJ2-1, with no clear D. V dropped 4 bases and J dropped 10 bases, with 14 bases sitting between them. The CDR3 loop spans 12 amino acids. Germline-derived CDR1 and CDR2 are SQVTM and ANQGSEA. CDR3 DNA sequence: TGCAGCGTTGTTCCCCAGGAAAAAGAGCAGTTCTTC. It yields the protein CSVVPQEKEQFF.

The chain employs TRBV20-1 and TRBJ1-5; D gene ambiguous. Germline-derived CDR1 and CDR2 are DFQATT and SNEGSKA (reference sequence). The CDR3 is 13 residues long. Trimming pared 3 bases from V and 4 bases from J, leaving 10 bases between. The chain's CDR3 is CSASAVSNQPQHF. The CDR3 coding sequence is TGCAGTGCTAGCGCCGTCTCTAATCAGCCCCAGCATTTT.

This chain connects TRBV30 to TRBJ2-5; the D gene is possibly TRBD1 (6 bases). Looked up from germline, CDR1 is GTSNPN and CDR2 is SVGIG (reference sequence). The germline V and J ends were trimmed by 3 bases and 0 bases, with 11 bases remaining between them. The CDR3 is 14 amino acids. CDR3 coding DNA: TGTGCCTGGAGCGCAGACAGGTACCAAGAGACCCAGTACTTC. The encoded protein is CAWSADRYQETQYF.

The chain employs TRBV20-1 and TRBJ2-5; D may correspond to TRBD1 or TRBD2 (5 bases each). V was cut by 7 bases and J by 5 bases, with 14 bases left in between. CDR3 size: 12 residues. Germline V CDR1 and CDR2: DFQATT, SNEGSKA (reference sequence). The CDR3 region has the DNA TGCAGTGGAAAGGGGAGTGGCGAGACCCAGTACTTC. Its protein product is CSGKGSGETQYF.

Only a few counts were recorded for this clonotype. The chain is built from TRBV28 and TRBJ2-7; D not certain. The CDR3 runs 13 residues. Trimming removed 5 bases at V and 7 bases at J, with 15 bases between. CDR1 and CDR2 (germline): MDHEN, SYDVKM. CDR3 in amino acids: CASSLGQVEEQYF. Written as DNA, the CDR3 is TGTGCCAGCAGTCTCGGGCAGGTCGAGGAGCAGTACTTC.

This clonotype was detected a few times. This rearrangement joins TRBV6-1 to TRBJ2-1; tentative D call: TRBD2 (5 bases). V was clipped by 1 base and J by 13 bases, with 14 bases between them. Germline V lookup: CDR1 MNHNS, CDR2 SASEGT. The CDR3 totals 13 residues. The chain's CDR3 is CASSEEASHLQFF. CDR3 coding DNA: TGTGCCAGCAGTGAAGAGGCTAGCCACCTTCAGTTCTTC.

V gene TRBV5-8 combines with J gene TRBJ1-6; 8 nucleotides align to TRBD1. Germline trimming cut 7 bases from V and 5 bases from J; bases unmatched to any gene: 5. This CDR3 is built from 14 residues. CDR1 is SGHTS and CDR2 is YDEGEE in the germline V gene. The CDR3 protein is CASQTGGDNSPLHF. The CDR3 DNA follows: TGTGCCAGCCAAACAGGGGGAGATAATTCACCCCTCCACTTT.

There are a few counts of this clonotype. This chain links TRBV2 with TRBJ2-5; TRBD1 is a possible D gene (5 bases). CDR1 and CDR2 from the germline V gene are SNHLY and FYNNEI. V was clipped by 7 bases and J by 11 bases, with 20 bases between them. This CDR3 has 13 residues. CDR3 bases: TGTGCCAGCACGGCAGGGCTGAGGATAGAGCAGTACTTC. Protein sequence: CASTAGLRIEQYF.

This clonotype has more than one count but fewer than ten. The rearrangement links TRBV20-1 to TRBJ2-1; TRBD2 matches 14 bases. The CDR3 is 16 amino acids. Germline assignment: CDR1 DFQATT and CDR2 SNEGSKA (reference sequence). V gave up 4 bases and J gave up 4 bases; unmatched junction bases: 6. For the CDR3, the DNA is TGCAGTGCTAACCCTGGGACTAGCGGGAGATACAATGAGCAGTTCTTC. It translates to CSANPGTSGRYNEQFF.

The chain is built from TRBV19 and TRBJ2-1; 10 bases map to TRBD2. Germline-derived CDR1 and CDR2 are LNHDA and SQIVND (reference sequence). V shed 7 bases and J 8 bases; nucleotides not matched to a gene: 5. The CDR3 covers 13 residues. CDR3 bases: TGTGCCAGTAAACTAGCGGGAATCGATGAGCAGTTCTTC. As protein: CASKLAGIDEQFF.

CDR3 sequence: CASSSPTNSYEQYF. The CDR3 region has the DNA TGTGCCAGCTCATCCCCGACTAACAGCTACGAGCAGTACTTC. This chain uses TRBV18 with TRBJ2-7, with a weak D call TRBD2 (5 bases). Germline-derived CDR1 and CDR2 are KGHSH and LQKENI. CDR3 length equals 14 residues. Trimming stripped 5 bases from V and 3 bases from J, with 14 bases between.

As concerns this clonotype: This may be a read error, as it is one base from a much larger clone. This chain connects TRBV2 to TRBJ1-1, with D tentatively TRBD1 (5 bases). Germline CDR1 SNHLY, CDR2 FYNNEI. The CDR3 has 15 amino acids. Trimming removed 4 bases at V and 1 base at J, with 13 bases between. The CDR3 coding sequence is TGTGCCAGCAGTGCCAGTTGGGACTCGAACACTGAAGCTTTCTTT. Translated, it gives CASSASWDSNTEAFF.

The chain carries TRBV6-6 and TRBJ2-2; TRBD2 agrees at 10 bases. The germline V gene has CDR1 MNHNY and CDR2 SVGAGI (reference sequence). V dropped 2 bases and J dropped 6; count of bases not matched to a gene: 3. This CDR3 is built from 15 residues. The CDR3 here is CASSYTAGGPGELFF. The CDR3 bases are TGTGCCAGCAGTTACACAGCGGGAGGGCCCGGGGAGCTGTTTTTT.

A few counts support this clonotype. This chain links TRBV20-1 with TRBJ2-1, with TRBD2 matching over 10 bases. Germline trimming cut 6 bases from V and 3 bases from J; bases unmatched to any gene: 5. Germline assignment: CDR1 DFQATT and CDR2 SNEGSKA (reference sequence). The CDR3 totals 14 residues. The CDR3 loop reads CSAQTSGDYNEQFF. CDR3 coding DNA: TGCAGTGCCCAAACTAGCGGGGACTACAATGAGCAGTTCTTC.

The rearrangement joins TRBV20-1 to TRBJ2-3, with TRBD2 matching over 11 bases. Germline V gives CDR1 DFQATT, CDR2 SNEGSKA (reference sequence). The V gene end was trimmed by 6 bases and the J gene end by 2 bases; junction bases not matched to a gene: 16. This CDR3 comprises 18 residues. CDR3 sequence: CSARWDSELAGDTDTQYF. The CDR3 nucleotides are TGCAGTGCGAGGTGGGATTCGGAACTAGCGGGAGACACAGATACGCAGTATTTT.

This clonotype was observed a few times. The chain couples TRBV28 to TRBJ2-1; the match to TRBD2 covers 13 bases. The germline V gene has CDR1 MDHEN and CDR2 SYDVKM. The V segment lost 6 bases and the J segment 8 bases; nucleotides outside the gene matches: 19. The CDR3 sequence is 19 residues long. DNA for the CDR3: TGTGCCAGCAGCCCATCCAGAATCCGGACTAGCGGGAGTAAAGATGAGCAGTTCTTC. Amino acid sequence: CASSPSRIRTSGSKDEQFF.

The CDR3 loop is CASSKRDYEQYF. In DNA, the CDR3 is TGTGCCAGCAGCAAACGGGACTACGAGCAGTACTTC. The V call is TRBV21-1, the J call TRBJ2-7. TRBV21-1 is shown as a pseudogene. There are 12 residues in the CDR3.

The CDR3 DNA reads TGTGCCAGCAGCAACATAATAACAGGGGCCTACGAGCAGTACTTC. This encodes CASSNIITGAYEQYF. The rearrangement uses TRBV7-9 and TRBJ2-7; 7 positions match TRBD1. J lost 2 bases, V lost 5 bases, and 9 bases had no gene match. Germline lookup yields CDR1 SEHNR and CDR2 FQNEAQ (reference sequence). The CDR3 has 15 amino acids.